Presented here are 26 T cell receptor beta chains from one specimen sequenced in a study of T cell responses to AZD1222 COVID-19 vaccine. Clones were read by immunoSEQ multiplex PCR, and TCRdb kept only the in-frame ones, dropping some. The sample has 100,000 to 150,000 clones; roughly 89% are singletons. This specimen was peripheral blood, taken on day 0 of AZD1222 vaccination. Every receptor here comes from an adult in good health.

This clone was picked up a small number of times. The chain carries TRBV5-1 and TRBJ1-2, with TRBD1 as a possible D gene (5 bases). This CDR3 is 13 amino acids long. Germline V gene data show CDR1 as SGHRS and CDR2 as YFSETQ. V lost 4 bases, J lost 8 bases, and 15 bases lay in between. As DNA, the CDR3 is TGCGCCAGCAGCCCGGGGGACCGCCGGGGCTACACCTTC. It yields the protein CASSPGDRRGYTF.

The chain carries TRBV7-3 and TRBJ1-1, with no clear D. CDR3 length: 13 residues. Trimming stripped 3 bases from V and 1 base from J, with 6 bases between. Germline V lookup: CDR1 SGHTA, CDR2 FQGTGA. CDR3 nucleotides: TGTGCCAGCAGCTTCACAGAGAACACTGAAGCTTTCTTT. It codes for CASSFTENTEAFF.

The rearrangement links TRBV9 to TRBJ1-1; the D is unclear. The CDR3 sequence is 14 residues long. Trimming removed 0 bases from V and 7 bases from J, with 13 bases in between. Germline V lookup: CDR1 SGDLS, CDR2 YYNGEE. As DNA, the CDR3 is TGTGCCAGCAGCGTAGGGGGAGGAGGCGGTGAAGCTTTCTTT. Its translation is CASSVGGGGGEAFF. The full variable domain, its missing parts supplied by reference TRBV9 and TRBJ1-1, is DSGVTQTPKHLITATGQRVTLRCSPRSGDLSVYWYQQSLDQGLQFLIQYYNGEERAKGNILERFSAQQFPDLHSELNLSSLELGDSALYFCASSVGGGGGEAFFGQGTRLTVV.

The V call is TRBV5-5, the J call TRBJ1-3; D not certain. Germline V CDR1 and CDR2: SGHKS, YYEKEE (reference sequence). This CDR3 has 14 amino acids. V lost 1 base, J lost 4 bases, and 9 bases lay in between. Here the CDR3 DNA reads TGTGCCAGCAGCTTGCGTGAATTCGGAAACACCATATATTTT. Protein product: CASSLREFGNTIYF.

This chain links TRBV6-5 with TRBJ1-6; D may be TRBD1 (6 bases). Trimming removed 2 bases at V and 10 bases at J, with 9 bases between. Germline V lookup: CDR1 MNHEY, CDR2 SVGAGI. The CDR3 consists of 13 residues. CDR3 amino acids: CASSYPGVSPLHF. The CDR3 nucleotides are TGTGCCAGCAGTTACCCAGGGGTGTCACCCCTCCACTTT.

The rearrangement uses TRBV14 and TRBJ1-1, with D possibly being TRBD1 (5 bases). Germline CDR1 reads SGHDN; CDR2 reads FVKESK. This CDR3 comprises 12 residues. The V and J ends lost 3 bases and 11 bases respectively, with 13 bases between them. CDR3 sequence reads: CASSHGPGVAFF. The CDR3, as DNA: TGTGCCAGCAGCCATGGACCGGGGGTGGCTTTCTTT.

V usage is TRBV7-9 and J usage is TRBJ2-2; D gene uncertain. The CDR3 extends over 14 amino acids. Trimming removed 5 bases from V and 1 base from J, with 8 bases in between. Germline lookup yields CDR1 SEHNR and CDR2 FQNEAQ (reference sequence). The CDR3 bases are TGTGCCAGCAGCACACTAATGAACACCGGGGAGCTGTTTTTT. Translating it yields CASSTLMNTGELFF.

CDR3 in amino acids: CAIGRDFAFF. CDR3 nucleotide sequence: TGTGCCATAGGGAGGGACTTCGCTTTCTTT. V and J are TRBV7-9 and TRBJ1-1; maybe TRBD1 (5 bases). Trimming left V 10 bases short and J 11 bases short, with 14 bases between. The germline CDR1 and CDR2 sequences are SEHNR and FQNEAQ (reference sequence). The CDR3 is 10 amino acids.

This chain links TRBV6-6 with TRBJ2-7, with TRBD1 matching 9 bases. The CDR3 loop spans 18 amino acids. V lost 5 bases to trimming and J lost 2 bases; unmatched junction nucleotides: 16. Germline assignment: CDR1 MNHNY and CDR2 SVGAGI (reference sequence). The CDR3 DNA reads TGTGCCAGCAGTCCCTTACCCCCTACAGGGGGCAAAACCTACGAGCAGTACTTC. Translation gives CASSPLPPTGGKTYEQYF.

The chain employs TRBV4-1 and TRBJ1-1; no definite D call. Germline V gene lookup returns CDR1 MGHRA and CDR2 YSYEKL. V lost 1 base to trimming and J lost 4 bases, with 10 bases between them. The CDR3 has 14 amino acids. CDR3 amino acids: CASSQAFSPTEAFF. The CDR3 bases are TGCGCCAGCAGCCAAGCTTTTTCGCCCACTGAAGCTTTCTTT.

The chain couples TRBV7-9 to TRBJ1-1; unclear D gene. CDR3 length: 15 residues. Trimming stripped 2 bases from V and 0 bases from J, with 10 bases between. The germline V gene has CDR1 SEHNR and CDR2 FQNEAQ (reference sequence). The CDR3 DNA follows: TGTGCCAGCAGCTTATCTGGGGATTTGAACACTGAAGCTTTCTTT. The encoded protein is CASSLSGDLNTEAFF.

J is TRBJ2-7 and V is TRBV11-2; weak D call: TRBD2 (6 bases). This CDR3 is 14 amino acids long. Germline lookup yields CDR1 SGHAT and CDR2 FQNNGV. V dropped 5 bases and J dropped 4 bases, with 15 bases sitting between them. The CDR3 loop is CASSTRGLTYEQYF. CDR3 nucleotide sequence: TGTGCCAGCAGCACCCGGGGACTCACATACGAGCAGTACTTC. The complete variable domain, with remaining parts taken from reference TRBV11-2 and TRBJ2-7, reads EAGVAQSPRYKIIEKRQSVAFWCNPISGHATLYWYQQILGQGPKLLIQFQNNGVVDDSQLPKDRFSAERLKGVDSTLKIQPAKLEDSAVYLCASSTRGLTYEQYFGPGTRLTVT.

The table lists this clone with a count of one. This rearrangement joins TRBV19 to TRBJ2-7, with D possibly being TRBD1 (6 bases). The CDR3 is made up of 15 amino acids. V lost 1 base and J 2 bases, leaving 12 bases between the germline ends. Germline V gives CDR1 LNHDA, CDR2 SQIVND (reference sequence). CDR3 sequence reads: CASSIGGRGAYEQYF. The CDR3, as DNA: TGTGCCAGTAGTATAGGGGGCAGGGGCGCCTACGAGCAGTACTTC.

The V gene is TRBV9, the J gene TRBJ2-6; either TRBD1 or TRBD2 may fit D (5 bases each). Germline V gives CDR1 SGDLS, CDR2 YYNGEE. With 3 bases removed from V and 0 bases from J, the gap between germline ends came to 13 bases. The CDR3 spans 17 residues. The CDR3 bases are TGTGCCAGCAGCGCCCGAGGGGAATTCTCTGGGGCCAACGTCCTGACTTTC. Amino acids: CASSARGEFSGANVLTF.

This chain uses TRBV30 with TRBJ1-4; 7 bases are shared with TRBD1. This CDR3 contains 14 residues. In germline, CDR1 is GTSNPN, CDR2 SVGIG (reference sequence). V lost 0 bases and J lost 8; bases outside the gene matches: 6. The CDR3 nucleotides are TGTGCCTGGAGTGTAGACAGGGTGGGCGAAAAACTGTTTTTT. It is translated as CAWSVDRVGEKLFF.

This chain connects TRBV5-1 to TRBJ2-7, with 11 positions matching TRBD1. The CDR3 runs to 16 residues. Germline loops: CDR1 SGHRS, CDR2 YFSETQ. V lost 4 bases and J lost 4; bases outside the gene matches: 10. CDR3 nucleotides: TGCGCCAGCAGCCCCACCTGGACAGGGGGCCCTTACGAGCAGTACTTC. It codes for CASSPTWTGGPYEQYF.

The chain recombines TRBV7-9 with TRBJ2-3; 9 nucleotides match TRBD1. The CDR3 is 17 residues long. CDR1 is SEHNR and CDR2 is FQNEAQ in the germline V gene (reference sequence). V trimming: 1 base; J trimming: 0 bases; junction bases outside the gene matches: 5. CDR3 amino acids: CASSLGYRGRSTDTQYF. In DNA, the CDR3 is TGTGCCAGCAGCTTAGGTTACAGGGGGCGTAGCACAGATACGCAGTATTTT.

This sequence joins TRBV18 and TRBJ2-1, with D unclear. V shed 5 bases and J shed 6 bases, with 8 bases lying between them. The CDR3 has 12 residues. Germline CDR1 KGHSH, CDR2 LQKENI. The CDR3 is CASSTTRNEQFF. CDR3 DNA: TGTGCCAGCTCAACCACCCGCAATGAGCAGTTCTTC.

The chain combines TRBV11-1 with TRBJ1-2; no clear D gene. Germline V CDR1 and CDR2: SGHAT, FQDESV (reference sequence). The CDR3 runs 13 residues. Trimming stripped 1 base from V and 5 bases from J, with 8 bases between. This chain's CDR3 is CASSLGIRYGYTF. CDR3 in DNA: TGTGCCAGCAGCTTAGGGATCCGGTATGGCTACACCTTC.

The rearrangement uses TRBV30 and TRBJ1-5; perhaps TRBD1 as D (6 bases). The CDR3 runs 16 residues. Per the germline V gene, CDR1 is GTSNPN and CDR2 is SVGIG (reference sequence). The V and J ends lost 1 base and 0 bases respectively, with 13 bases between them. DNA of the CDR3: TGTGCCTGGAGTGGAGGGGGGGTAGGTAGCAATCAGCCCCAGCATTTT. Residues: CAWSGGGVGSNQPQHF.

The J gene is TRBJ2-6, the V gene TRBV2; 10 bases are a match to TRBD1. CDR1 and CDR2 (germline): SNHLY, FYNNEI. This CDR3 is 17 amino acids long. Germline trimming cut 5 bases from V and 4 bases from J; bases unmatched to any gene: 8. CDR3 nucleotide sequence: TGTGCCAGCAGTTCAGACAGGGGGCGAGGAGGGGCCAACGTCCTGACTTTC. Translation gives CASSSDRGRGGANVLTF. Variable domain in full (rest from reference TRBV2 and TRBJ2-6): EPEVTQTPSHQVTQMGQEVILRCVPISNHLYFYWYRQILGQKVEFLVSFYNNEISEKSEIFDDQFSVERPDGSNFTLKIRSTKLEDSAMYFCASSSDRGRGGANVLTFGAGSRLTVL.

This chain connects TRBV29-1 to TRBJ1-2; unclear D gene. Germline assignment: CDR1 SQVTM and CDR2 ANQGSEA. Trimming left V 5 bases short and J 9 bases short, with 19 bases between. This CDR3 is 13 amino acids long. Written as DNA, the CDR3 is TGCAGCGTTTTGAGCGGATTCTATGGTAGCTACACCTTC. This gives the protein CSVLSGFYGSYTF.

This sequence joins TRBV11-1 and TRBJ1-1; no reliable D call. CDR3 size: 14 residues. Germline assignment: CDR1 SGHAT and CDR2 FQDESV (reference sequence). Trimming took 5 bases from V and 0 from J, leaving 10 bases between them. CDR3 sequence reads: CASSQNTVNTEAFF. CDR3 nucleotides: TGTGCCAGCAGCCAGAACACAGTGAACACTGAAGCTTTCTTT.

The genes are TRBV7-9 and TRBJ2-7, with D unresolved. CDR3 length: 13 amino acids. V was clipped by 1 base and J by 3 bases, with 7 bases between them. CDR1 and CDR2 from the germline V gene are SEHNR and FQNEAQ (reference sequence). The CDR3 loop is CASSLGTYYEQYF. Written as DNA, the CDR3 is TGTGCCAGCAGCTTAGGAACCTACTACGAGCAGTACTTC.

This sequence joins TRBV15 and TRBJ1-1; the D gene is possibly TRBD1 (6 bases). V was clipped by 5 bases and J by 6 bases, with 10 bases between them. The CDR3 spans 12 residues. The germline CDR1 and CDR2 sequences are LNHNV and YYDKDF (reference sequence). Here the CDR3 reads CATSGGAPEAFF. The CDR3 DNA reads TGTGCCACCAGCGGGGGGGCCCCTGAAGCTTTCTTT.

The gene calls are TRBV7-2 and TRBJ1-2; D is uncertain. Germline V gene sequence: CDR1 SGHTA, CDR2 FQGNSA. The V end lost 1 base, the J end lost 4 bases, and 4 bases lay between the germline ends. The CDR3 extends over 12 amino acids. The CDR3 region is CASSLGLYGYTF. The CDR3 DNA follows: TGTGCCAGCAGCTTAGGCCTCTATGGCTACACCTTC.